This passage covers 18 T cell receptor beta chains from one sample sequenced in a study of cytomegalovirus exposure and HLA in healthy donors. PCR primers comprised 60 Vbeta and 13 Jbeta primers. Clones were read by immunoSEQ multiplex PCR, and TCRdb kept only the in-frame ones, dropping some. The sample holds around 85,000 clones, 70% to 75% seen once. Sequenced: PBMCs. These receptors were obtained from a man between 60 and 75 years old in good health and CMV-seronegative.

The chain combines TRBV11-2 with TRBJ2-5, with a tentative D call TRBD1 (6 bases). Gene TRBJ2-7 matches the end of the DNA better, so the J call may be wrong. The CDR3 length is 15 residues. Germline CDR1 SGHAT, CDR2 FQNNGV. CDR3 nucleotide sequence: TGTGCCAGCAGCTTACTCATGGACAGAAACTACGAGCAGTACTTC. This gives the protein CASSLLMDRNYEQYF.

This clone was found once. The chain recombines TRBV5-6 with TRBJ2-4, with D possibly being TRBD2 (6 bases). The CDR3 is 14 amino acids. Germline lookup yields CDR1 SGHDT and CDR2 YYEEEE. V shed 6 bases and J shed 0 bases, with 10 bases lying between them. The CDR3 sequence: CASTEGLAKNIQYF. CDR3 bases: TGTGCCAGCACCGAGGGACTAGCCAAAAACATTCAGTACTTC. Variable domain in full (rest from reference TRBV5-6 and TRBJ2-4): DAGVTQSPTHLIKTRGQQVTLRCSPKSGHDTVSWYQQALGQGPQFIFQYYEEEERQRGNFPDRFSGHQFPNYSSELNVNALLLGDSALYLCASTEGLAKNIQYFGAGTRLSVL.

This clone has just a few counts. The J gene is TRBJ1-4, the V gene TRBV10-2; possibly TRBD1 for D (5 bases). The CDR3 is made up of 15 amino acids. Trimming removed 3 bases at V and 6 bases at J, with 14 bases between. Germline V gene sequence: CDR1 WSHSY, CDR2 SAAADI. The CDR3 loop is CASSDPRVRDEKLFF. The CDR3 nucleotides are TGCGCCAGCAGTGATCCCAGGGTAAGGGATGAAAAACTGTTTTTT.

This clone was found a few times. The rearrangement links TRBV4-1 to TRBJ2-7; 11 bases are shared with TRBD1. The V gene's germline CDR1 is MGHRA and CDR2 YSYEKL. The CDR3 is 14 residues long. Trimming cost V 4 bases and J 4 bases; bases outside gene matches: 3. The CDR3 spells CASSPGQGAYEQYF. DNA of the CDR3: TGCGCCAGCAGCCCAGGACAGGGGGCGTACGAGCAGTACTTC.

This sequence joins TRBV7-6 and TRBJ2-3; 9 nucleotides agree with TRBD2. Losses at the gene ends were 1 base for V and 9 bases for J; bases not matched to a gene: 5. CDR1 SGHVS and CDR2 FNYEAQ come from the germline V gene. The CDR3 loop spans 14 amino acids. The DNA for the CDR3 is TGTGCCAGCAGCTTAGGGGTAGCGGGGGACACGCAGTATTTT. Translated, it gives CASSLGVAGDTQYF.

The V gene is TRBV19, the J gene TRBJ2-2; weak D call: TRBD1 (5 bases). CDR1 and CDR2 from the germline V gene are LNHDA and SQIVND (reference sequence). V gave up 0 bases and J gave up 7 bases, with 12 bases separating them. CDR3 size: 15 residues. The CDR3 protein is CASSIDLVGVGELFF. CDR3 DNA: TGTGCCAGTAGTATAGATCTGGTAGGGGTCGGGGAGCTGTTTTTT.

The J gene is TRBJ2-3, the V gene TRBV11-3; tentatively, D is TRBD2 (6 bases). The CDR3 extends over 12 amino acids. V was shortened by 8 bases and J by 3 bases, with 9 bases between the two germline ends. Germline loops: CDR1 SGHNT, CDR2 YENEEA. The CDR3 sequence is CASAGTTDTQYF. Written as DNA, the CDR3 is TGTGCCAGCGCCGGGACTACAGATACGCAGTATTTT.

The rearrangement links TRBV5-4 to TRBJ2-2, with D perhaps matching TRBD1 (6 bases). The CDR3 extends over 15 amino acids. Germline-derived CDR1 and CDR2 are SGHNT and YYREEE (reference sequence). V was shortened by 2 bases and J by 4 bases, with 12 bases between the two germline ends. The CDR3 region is CASSFGGGRTGELFF. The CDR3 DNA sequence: TGTGCCAGCAGCTTCGGTGGGGGCCGCACCGGGGAGCTGTTTTTT.

The CDR3 nucleotides are TGTGCCAGCAGTTTAGGACAGGCCAGCTCCTACGAGCAGTACTTC. Translated: CASSLGQASSYEQYF. This chain links TRBV27 with TRBJ2-7; 7 positions agree with TRBD1. V lost 2 bases to trimming and J lost 0 bases; unmatched junction nucleotides: 4. CDR1 MNHEY and CDR2 SMNVEV come from the germline V gene (reference sequence). The CDR3 covers 15 residues.

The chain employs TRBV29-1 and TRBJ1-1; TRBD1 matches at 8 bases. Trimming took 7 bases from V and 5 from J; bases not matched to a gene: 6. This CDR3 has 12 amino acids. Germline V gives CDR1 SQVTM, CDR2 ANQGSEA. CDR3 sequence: CSGRGRFTEAFF. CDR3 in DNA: TGCAGCGGCAGGGGGCGGTTTACTGAAGCTTTCTTT. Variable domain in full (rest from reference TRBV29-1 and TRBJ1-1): SAVISQKPSRDICQRGTSLTIQCQVDSQVTMMFWYRQQPGQSLTLIATANQGSEATYESGFVIDKFPISRPNLTFSTLTVSNMSPEDSSIYLCSGRGRFTEAFFGQGTRLTVV.

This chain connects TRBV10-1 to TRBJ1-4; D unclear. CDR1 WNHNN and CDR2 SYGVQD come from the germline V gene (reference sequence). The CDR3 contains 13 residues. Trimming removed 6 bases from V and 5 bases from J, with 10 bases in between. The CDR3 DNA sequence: TGCGCCAGCAGCCGGGTCTTCAATGAAAAACTGTTTTTT. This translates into CASSRVFNEKLFF.

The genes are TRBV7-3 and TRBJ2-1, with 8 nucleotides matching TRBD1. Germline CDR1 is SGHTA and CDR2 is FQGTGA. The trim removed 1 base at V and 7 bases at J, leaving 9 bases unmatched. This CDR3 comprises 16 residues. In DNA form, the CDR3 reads TGTGCCAGCAGCTTAATTCCGGGACAGGCCGGTAATGAGCAGTTCTTC. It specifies CASSLIPGQAGNEQFF.

The CDR3 DNA follows: TGTGCCACCAGCAGAGATCTCGACAGGGCTGGCTATGGCTACACCTTC. Amino acid sequence: CATSRDLDRAGYGYTF. The V call is TRBV15, the J call TRBJ1-2, with TRBD1 matching 7 bases. CDR3 length: 16 amino acids. After removal of 0 bases from V and 4 bases from J, the junction contained 8 bases not matched to a gene. Germline V gene sequence: CDR1 LNHNV, CDR2 YYDKDF (reference sequence).

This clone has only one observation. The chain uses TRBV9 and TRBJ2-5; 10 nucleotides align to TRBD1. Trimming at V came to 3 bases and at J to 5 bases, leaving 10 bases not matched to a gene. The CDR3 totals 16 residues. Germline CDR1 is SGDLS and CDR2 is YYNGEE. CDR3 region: CASSGTGGRAQETQYF. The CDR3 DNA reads TGTGCCAGCAGCGGGACAGGGGGAAGGGCCCAGGAGACCCAGTACTTC.

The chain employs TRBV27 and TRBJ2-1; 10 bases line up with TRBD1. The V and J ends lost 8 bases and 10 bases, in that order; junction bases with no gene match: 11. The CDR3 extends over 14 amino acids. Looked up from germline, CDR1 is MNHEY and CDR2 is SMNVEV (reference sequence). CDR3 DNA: TGTGCCAGCCGCCCGGGACAGGGGCTAGGCGAGCAGTTCTTC. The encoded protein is CASRPGQGLGEQFF.

CDR3 coding DNA: TGTGCCACCGAACAGGAAGAGGACACAGATACGCAGTATTTT. Its protein is CATEQEEDTDTQYF. The chain is built from TRBV19 and TRBJ2-3; D is perhaps TRBD1 (5 bases). The CDR3 totals 14 residues. CDR1 is LNHDA and CDR2 is SQIVND in the germline V gene (reference sequence). The V gene lost 10 bases and the J gene lost 2 bases, with 16 bases spanning the gap.

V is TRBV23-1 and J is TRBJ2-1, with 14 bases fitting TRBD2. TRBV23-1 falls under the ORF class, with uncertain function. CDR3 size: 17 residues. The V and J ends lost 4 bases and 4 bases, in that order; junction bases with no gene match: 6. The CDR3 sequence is CASSPRLAGGRYNEQFF. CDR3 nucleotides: TGCGCCAGCAGTCCCCGACTAGCGGGGGGGCGGTACAATGAGCAGTTCTTC.

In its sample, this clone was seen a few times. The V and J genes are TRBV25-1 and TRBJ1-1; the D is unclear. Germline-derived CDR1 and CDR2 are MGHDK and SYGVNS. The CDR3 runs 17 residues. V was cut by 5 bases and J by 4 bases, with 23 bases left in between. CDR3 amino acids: CASSPRPGESLGTEAFF. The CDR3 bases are TGTGCCAGCAGTCCTAGACCTGGGGAGTCATTGGGCACTGAAGCTTTCTTT. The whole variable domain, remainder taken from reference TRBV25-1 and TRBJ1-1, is EADIYQTPRYLVIGTGKKITLECSQTMGHDKMYWYQQDPGMELHLIHYSYGVNSTEKGDLSSESTVSRIRTEHFPLTLESARPSHTSQYLCASSPRPGESLGTEAFFGQGTRLTVV.